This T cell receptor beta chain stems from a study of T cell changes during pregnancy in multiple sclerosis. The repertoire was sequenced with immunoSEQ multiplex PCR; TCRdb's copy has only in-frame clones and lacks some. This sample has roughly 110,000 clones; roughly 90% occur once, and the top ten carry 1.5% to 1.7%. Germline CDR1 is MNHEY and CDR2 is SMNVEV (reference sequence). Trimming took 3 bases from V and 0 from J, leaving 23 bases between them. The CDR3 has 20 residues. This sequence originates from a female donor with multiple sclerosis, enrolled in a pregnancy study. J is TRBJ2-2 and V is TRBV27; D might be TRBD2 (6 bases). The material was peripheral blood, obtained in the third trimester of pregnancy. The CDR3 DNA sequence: TGTGCCAGCAGTTTGAGGCGGTGGGGAAATAGCGGACCGAACACCGGGGAGCTGTTTTTT. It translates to CASSLRRWGNSGPNTGELFF.